This T cell receptor (beta chain) was profiled in a study of T cells after posttransplantation cyclophosphamide. Study findings and constraints: Tissue-infiltrating T cells from skin or gut overlapped little with blood T cells.

Assay: immunoSEQ multiplex PCR; the TCRdb copy retains only in-frame clones and omits some. The sample lists a few thousand clones; 82% were seen once. The V gene's germline CDR1 is SGHTA and CDR2 FQGNSA. V was pared by 5 bases and J by 4 bases, with 10 bases of the junction left unmatched. This CDR3 has 15 residues. Busulfan-fludarabine conditioning, marrow transplant, and cyclophosphamide on days +3 and +4 were administered. Concerning this clone: Its antigen is currently unknown.

The material sequenced was CD4+ T cells sorted from blood, taken roughly 350 days after allogeneic stem cell transplant with posttransplant cyclophosphamide. The TCR was taken from a male patient aged 50 or older who received an allogeneic stem cell transplant from a related donor and was CMV-positive. Some of these T cells may belong to the graft donor. This rearrangement joins TRBV7-2 to TRBJ2-5, with TRBD2 matching over 7 bases. Here the CDR3 reads CASSPQRGPGETQYF. The CDR3 DNA is TGTGCCAGCAGCCCCCAGCGGGGCCCTGGAGAGACCCAGTACTTC.